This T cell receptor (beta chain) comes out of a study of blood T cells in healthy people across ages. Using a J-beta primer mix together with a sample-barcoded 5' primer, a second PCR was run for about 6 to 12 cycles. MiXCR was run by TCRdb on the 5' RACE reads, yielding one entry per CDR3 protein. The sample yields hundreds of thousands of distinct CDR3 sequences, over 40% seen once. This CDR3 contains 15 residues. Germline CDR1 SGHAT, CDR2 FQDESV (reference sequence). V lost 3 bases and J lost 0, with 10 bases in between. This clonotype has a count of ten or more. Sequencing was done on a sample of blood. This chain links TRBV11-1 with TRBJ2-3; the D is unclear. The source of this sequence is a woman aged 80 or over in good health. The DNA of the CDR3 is TGTGCCAGCAGCTTCAGTCTACCGAGCACAGATACGCAGTATTTT. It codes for CASSFSLPSTDTQYF.